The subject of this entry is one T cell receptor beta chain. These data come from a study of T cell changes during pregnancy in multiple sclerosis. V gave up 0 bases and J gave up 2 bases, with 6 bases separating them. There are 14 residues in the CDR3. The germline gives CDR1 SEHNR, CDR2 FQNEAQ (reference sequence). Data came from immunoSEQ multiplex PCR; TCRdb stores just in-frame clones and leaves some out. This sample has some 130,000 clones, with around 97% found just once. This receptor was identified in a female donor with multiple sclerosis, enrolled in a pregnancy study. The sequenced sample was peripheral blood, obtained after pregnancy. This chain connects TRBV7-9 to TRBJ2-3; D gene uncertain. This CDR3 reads CASSLAGSTDTQYF. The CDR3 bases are TGTGCCAGCAGCTTAGCGGGCTCCACAGATACGCAGTATTTT.